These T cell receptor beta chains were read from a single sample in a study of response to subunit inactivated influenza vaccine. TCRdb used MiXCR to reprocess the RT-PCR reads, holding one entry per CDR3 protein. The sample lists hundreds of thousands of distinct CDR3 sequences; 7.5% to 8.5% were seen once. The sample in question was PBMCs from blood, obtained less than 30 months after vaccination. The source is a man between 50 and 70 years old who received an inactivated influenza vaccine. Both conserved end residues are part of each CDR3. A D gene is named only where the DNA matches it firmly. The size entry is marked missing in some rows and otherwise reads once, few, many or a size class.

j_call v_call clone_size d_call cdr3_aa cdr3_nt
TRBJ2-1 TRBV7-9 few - CASSLATISEQFF TGTGCCAGCAGCTTAGCAACCATTAGTGAGCAGTTCTTC
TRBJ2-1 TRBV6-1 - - CASSSRVGLDEQFF TGTGCCAGCAGCTCCAGGGTGGGGTTGGATGAGCAGTTCTTC
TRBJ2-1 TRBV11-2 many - CASSLWRGNEQFF TGTGCCAGCAGCTTATGGAGAGGGAATGAGCAGTTCTTC
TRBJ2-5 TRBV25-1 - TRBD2 CASSELTSGTQETQYF TGTGCCAGCAGTGAATTGACTAGCGGGACCCAAGAGACCCAGTACTTC
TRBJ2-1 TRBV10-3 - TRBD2 CAISGGGFNGEQFF TGTGCCATTTCAGGCGGGGGGTTTAACGGTGAGCAGTTCTTC
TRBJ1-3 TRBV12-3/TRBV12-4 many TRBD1 CASSTGQGIIGNTIYF TGTGCCAGCAGTACGGGACAGGGGATAATAGGAAACACCATATATTTT
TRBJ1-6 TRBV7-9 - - CASSLGRGLSSPLHF TGTGCCAGCAGCTTAGGCCGGGGATTATCTTCACCCCTCCACTTT
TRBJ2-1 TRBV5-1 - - CASSTSGEDYNEQFF TGCGCCAGCAGCACCAGCGGAGAAGACTACAATGAGCAGTTCTTC
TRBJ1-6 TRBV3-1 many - CASRPGGLTAGNSPLHF TGTGCCAGCCGCCCGGGGGGTTTGACCGCAGGAAATTCACCCCTCCACTTT
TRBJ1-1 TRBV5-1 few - CASSFELGTEAFF TGCGCCAGCAGCTTTGAATTGGGCACTGAAGCTTTCTTT
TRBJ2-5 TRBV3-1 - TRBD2 CASSQGLASGARSQYF TGTGCCAGCAGCCAAGGTCTCGCTAGCGGGGCTCGGTCCCAGTACTTC
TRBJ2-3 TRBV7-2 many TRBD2 CASSPRTSGRTDTQYF TGTGCCAGCAGCCCCCGGACTAGCGGACGCACAGATACGCAGTATTTT
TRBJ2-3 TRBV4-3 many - CASSQNRLSTDTQYF TGCGCCAGCAGCCAAAACAGGTTGAGCACAGATACGCAGTATTTT
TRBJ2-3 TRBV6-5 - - CASSLSGQRDTQYF TGTGCCAGCAGCTTATCAGGACAGCGGGATACGCAGTATTTT
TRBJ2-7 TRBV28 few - CASGLNYEQYF TGTGCCAGCGGATTAAACTACGAGCAGTACTTC
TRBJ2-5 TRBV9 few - CASSVVGGGIGETQYF TGTGCCAGCAGCGTAGTGGGAGGCGGGATTGGCGAGACCCAGTACTTC
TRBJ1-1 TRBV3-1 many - CASSQSETGTEAFF TGTGCCAGCAGCCAATCCGAAACAGGAACTGAAGCTTTCTTT
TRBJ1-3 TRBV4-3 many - CASSQDSTQASGNTIYF TGCGCCAGCAGCCAAGATTCTACCCAGGCCTCTGGAAACACCATATATTTT
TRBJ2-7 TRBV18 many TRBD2 CASSPTKGAGREQYF TGTGCCAGCTCCCCCACCAAAGGAGCGGGACGCGAGCAGTACTTC
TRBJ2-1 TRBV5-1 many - CASSLTGTTSYNEQFF TGCGCCAGCAGCCTTACCGGGACAACCTCCTACAATGAGCAGTTCTTC
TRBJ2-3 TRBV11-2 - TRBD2 CASSLGPSGRTDTQYF TGTGCCAGCAGCTTAGGGCCTAGCGGACGCACAGATACGCAGTATTTT
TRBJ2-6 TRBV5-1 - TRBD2 CASSGAGVGANVLTF TGCGCCAGCAGCGGAGCGGGGGTTGGGGCCAACGTCCTGACTTTC
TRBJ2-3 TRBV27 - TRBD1 CASTDRSTDTQYF TGTGCCAGCACGGACAGGTCCACAGATACGCAGTATTTT
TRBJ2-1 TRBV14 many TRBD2 CASSKLAGVYNEQFF TGTGCCAGCAGCAAACTAGCGGGAGTCTACAATGAGCAGTTCTTC
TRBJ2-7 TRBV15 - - CATSRGSRQGSPYEQYF TGTGCCACCAGCAGAGGTTCCAGGCAGGGGAGTCCCTACGAGCAGTACTTC
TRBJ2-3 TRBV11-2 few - CASSLRGGPADTQYF TGTGCCAGCAGCTTACGTGGGGGTCCGGCAGATACGCAGTATTTT
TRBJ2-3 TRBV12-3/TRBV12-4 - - CASSPAGAFSTDTQYF TGTGCCAGCAGCCCAGCCGGGGCCTTTAGCACAGATACGCAGTATTTT
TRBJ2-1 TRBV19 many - CASTSNQDSDNEQFF TGTGCCAGTACCTCAAACCAGGACAGCGACAATGAGCAGTTCTTC
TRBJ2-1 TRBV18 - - CASSPTANYNEQFF TGTGCCAGCTCACCAACGGCAAATTACAATGAGCAGTTCTTC
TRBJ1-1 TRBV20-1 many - CSAPRSGPGEAFF TGCAGTGCTCCACGGTCGGGTCCGGGTGAAGCTTTCTTT
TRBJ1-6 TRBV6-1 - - CASSEGPYNSPLHF TGTGCCAGCAGTGAGGGCCCTTATAATTCACCCCTCCACTTT
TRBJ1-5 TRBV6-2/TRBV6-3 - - CAAGGVYSNQPQHF TGTGCCGCCGGCGGAGTCTATAGCAATCAGCCCCAGCATTTT
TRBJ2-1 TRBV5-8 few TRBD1 CASRTQGQQNEQFF TGTGCCAGCAGAACCCAGGGACAGCAAAATGAGCAGTTCTTC
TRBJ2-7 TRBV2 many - CASSGLAEQYF TGTGCCAGCAGTGGTCTAGCCGAGCAGTACTTC
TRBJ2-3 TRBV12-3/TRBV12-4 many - CASRRTEADTQYF TGTGCCAGCAGGAGGACGGAGGCGGATACGCAGTATTTT
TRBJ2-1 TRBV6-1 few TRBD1 CASSRDIQGAGYNEQFF TGTGCCAGCAGTAGGGACATACAGGGGGCAGGGTACAATGAGCAGTTCTTC
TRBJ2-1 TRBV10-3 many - CAITSPQLNEQFF TGTGCCATCACCAGCCCCCAGCTCAATGAGCAGTTCTTC
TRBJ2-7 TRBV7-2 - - CASSLVDSSAYEQYF TGTGCCAGCAGCTTAGTGGACAGCAGCGCCTACGAGCAGTACTTC
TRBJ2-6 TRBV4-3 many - CASSQDPSNSGANVLTF TGCGCCAGCAGCCAAGATCCCTCTAATTCTGGGGCCAACGTCCTGACTTTC
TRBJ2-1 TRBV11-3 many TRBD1 CASSLDRDRPGSEQFF TGTGCCAGCAGCTTAGATCGGGACAGGCCGGGAAGTGAGCAGTTCTTC
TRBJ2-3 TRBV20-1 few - CSARDLIVEAQYF TGCAGTGCTAGAGATCTTATTGTAGAGGCGCAGTATTTT
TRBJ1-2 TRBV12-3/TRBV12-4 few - CASKDGVYGYTF TGTGCCAGCAAAGACGGGGTCTATGGCTACACCTTC
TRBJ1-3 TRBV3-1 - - CASSDFQGLSGNTIYF TGTGCCAGCAGCGACTTTCAGGGGCTCTCTGGAAACACCATATATTTT
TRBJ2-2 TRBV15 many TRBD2 CATLKGGRNTGELFF TGTGCCACCCTAAAGGGCGGGAGAAACACCGGGGAGCTGTTTTTT
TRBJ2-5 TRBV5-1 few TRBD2 CASSPGTSGAVWETQYF TGCGCCAGCAGCCCAGGGACTAGCGGGGCCGTTTGGGAGACCCAGTACTTC
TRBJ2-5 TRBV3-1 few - CASSGLAETQYF TGTGCCAGCAGCGGGCTGGCGGAGACCCAGTACTTC
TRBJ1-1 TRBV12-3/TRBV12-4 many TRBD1 CASSNGQGGGTEAFF TGTGCCAGCAGTAACGGACAGGGGGGTGGAACTGAAGCTTTCTTT
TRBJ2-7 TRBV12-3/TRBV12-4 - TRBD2 CASSPGTTVYEQYF TGTGCCAGCAGCCCCGGGACTACTGTCTACGAGCAGTACTTC
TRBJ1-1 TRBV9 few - CASSTTGWTEAFF TGTGCCAGCAGCACCACAGGGTGGACTGAAGCTTTCTTT
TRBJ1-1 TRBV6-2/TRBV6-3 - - CASRRLVDTEAFF TGTGCCAGCAGGCGTCTAGTGGACACTGAAGCTTTCTTT
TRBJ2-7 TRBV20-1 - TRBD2 CSALTSGRARIEQYF TGCAGTGCTCTGACTAGCGGGAGGGCTAGGATTGAGCAGTACTTC
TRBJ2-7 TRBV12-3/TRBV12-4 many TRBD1 CASSSAGPGTGISF TGTGCCAGCAGTTCAGCCGGCCCCGGGACAGGGATCTCCTTC